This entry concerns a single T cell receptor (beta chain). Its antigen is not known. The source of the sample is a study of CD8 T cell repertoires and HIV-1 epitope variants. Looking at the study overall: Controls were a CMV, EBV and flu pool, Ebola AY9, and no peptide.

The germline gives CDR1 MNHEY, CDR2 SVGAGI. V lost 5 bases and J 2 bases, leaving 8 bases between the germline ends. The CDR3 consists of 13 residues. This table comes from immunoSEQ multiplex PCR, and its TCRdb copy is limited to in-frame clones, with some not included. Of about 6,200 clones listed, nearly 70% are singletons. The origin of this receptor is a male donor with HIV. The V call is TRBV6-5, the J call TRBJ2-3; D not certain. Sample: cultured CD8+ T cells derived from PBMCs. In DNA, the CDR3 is TGTGCCAGCAGTAGCCCTATCACAGATACGCAGTATTTT. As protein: CASSSPITDTQYF.